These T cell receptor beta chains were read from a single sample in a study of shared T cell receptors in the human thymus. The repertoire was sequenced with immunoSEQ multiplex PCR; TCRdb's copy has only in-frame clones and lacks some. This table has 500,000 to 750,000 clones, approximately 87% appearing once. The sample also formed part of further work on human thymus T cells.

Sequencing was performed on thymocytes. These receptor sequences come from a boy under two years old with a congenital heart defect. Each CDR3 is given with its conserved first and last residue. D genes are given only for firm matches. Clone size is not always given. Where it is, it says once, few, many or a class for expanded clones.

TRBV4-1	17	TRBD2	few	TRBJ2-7	CASSQRGGAAGSYEQYF	TGCGCCAGCAGCCAACGGGGGGGGGCAGCCGGTTCCTACGAGCAGTACTTC
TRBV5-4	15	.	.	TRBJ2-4	CASSPGETTKNIQYF	TGTGCCAGCAGCCCAGGGGAGACTACAAAAAACATTCAGTACTTC
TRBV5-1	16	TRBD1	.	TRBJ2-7	CASSPYPGTALYEQYF	TGCGCCAGCAGCCCATACCCCGGGACAGCCCTCTACGAGCAGTACTTC
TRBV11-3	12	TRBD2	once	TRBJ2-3	CASSLAGGAQYF	TGTGCCAGCAGCTTAGCGGGAGGTGCGCAGTATTTT
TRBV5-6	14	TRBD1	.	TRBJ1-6	CASSKGQGKSPLHF	TGTGCCAGCAGCAAGGGACAGGGGAAGTCACCCCTCCACTTT
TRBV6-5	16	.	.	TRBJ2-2	CASSYSAPRRSGELFF	TGTGCCAGCAGTTACTCGGCCCCCAGGAGGAGCGGGGAGCTGTTTTTT
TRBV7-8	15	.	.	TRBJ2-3	CASSLVAGSTDTQYF	TGTGCCAGCAGCTTAGTGGCAGGATCCACAGATACGCAGTATTTT
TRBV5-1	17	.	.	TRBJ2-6	CASSGGDSLSGANVLTF	TGCGCCAGCAGCGGCGGGGACTCCCTCTCTGGGGCCAACGTCCTGACTTTC
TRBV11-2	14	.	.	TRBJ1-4	CASTSTATNEKLFF	TGTGCCAGCACCTCTACTGCAACTAATGAAAAACTGTTTTTT
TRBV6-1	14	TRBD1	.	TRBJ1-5	CASHTDRGRGPQHF	TGTGCCAGCCACACGGACAGGGGCCGAGGGCCCCAGCATTTT
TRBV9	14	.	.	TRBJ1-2	CASSGEGKHYGYTF	TGTGCCAGCAGCGGCGAGGGTAAACACTATGGCTACACCTTC
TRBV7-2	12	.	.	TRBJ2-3	CASSTGTDTQYF	TGTGCCAGCAGCACAGGGACAGATACGCAGTATTTT
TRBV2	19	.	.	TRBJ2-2	CASTSEGLWWLTNTGELFF	TGTGCCAGCACCAGTGAAGGACTTTGGTGGTTAACGAACACCGGGGAGCTGTTTTTT
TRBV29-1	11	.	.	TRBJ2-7	CSVHSSYEQYF	TGCAGCGTCCATAGCTCCTACGAGCAGTACTTC
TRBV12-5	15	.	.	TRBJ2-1	CASGLVPRGDNEQFF	TGTGCTAGTGGTTTGGTACCGCGCGGGGACAATGAGCAGTTCTTC
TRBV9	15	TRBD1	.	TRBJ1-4	CASSVAGTGNEKLFF	TGTGCCAGCAGCGTGGCCGGGACAGGGAATGAAAAACTGTTTTTT
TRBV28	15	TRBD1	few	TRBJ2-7	CASSSRDRYFYEQYF	TGTGCCAGCAGTTCCCGGGACAGGTATTTCTACGAGCAGTACTTC
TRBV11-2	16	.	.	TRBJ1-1	CASSLDQGGLNTEAFF	TGTGCCAGCAGCTTAGATCAAGGTGGGCTGAACACTGAAGCTTTCTTT
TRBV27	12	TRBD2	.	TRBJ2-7	CASREAGGEQYF	TGTGCCAGCAGGGAAGCGGGAGGCGAGCAGTACTTC
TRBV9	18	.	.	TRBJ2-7	CASSLCRSLALDSYEQYF	TGTGCCAGCAGCCTCTGTAGGTCACTAGCTCTTGATTCCTACGAGCAGTACTTC
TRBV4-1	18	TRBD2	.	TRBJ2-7	CASSHRGELTSGGYEQYF	TGCGCCAGCAGCCACAGGGGGGAGCTGACTAGCGGGGGGTACGAGCAGTACTTC
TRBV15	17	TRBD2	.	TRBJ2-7	CATSRGLPSGPNYEQYF	TGTGCCACCAGCAGAGGGCTCCCTAGCGGGCCGAACTACGAGCAGTACTTC
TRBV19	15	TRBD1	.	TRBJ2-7	CASTPDRGYVGERYF	TGTGCCAGTACCCCGGACAGGGGGTATGTCGGGGAGAGGTACTTC
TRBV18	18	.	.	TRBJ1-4	CASSPGLDNALGAEKLFF	TGTGCCAGCTCACCAGGGTTGGACAACGCGTTAGGTGCTGAAAAACTGTTTTTT
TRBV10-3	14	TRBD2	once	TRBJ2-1	CAISHSGIYNEQFF	TGTGCCATCAGTCATAGCGGGATTTACAATGAGCAGTTCTTC
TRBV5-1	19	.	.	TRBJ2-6	CASSNLFGQGSTGANVLTF	TGCGCCAGCAGCAACCTCTTCGGGCAGGGGAGTACTGGGGCCAACGTCCTGACTTTC
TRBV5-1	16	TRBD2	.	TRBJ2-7	CASSPRGSGSQDEQYF	TGCGCCAGCAGCCCGCGGGGTAGCGGGAGTCAGGACGAGCAGTACTTC
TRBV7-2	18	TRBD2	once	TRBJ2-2	CASSFGAVREGLNGELFF	TGTGCCAGCAGCTTTGGTGCGGTGCGGGAGGGCCTCAACGGGGAGCTGTTTTTT
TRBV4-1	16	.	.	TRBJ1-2	CASSPRTVFFNYGYTF	TGCGCCAGCAGCCCCCGGACAGTCTTCTTCAACTATGGCTACACCTTC
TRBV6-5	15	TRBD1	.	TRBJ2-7	CASSHRTGLSYEQYF	TGTGCCAGCAGCCACAGGACAGGTCTCTCCTACGAGCAGTACTTC
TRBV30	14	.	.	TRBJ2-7	CAWRATGGGYEQYF	TGTGCCTGGAGGGCGACAGGTGGGGGCTACGAGCAGTACTTC
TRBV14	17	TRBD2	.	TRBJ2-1	CASSQVERESSYNEQFF	TGTGCCAGCAGCCAAGTTGAGCGGGAGAGCTCCTACAATGAGCAGTTCTTC
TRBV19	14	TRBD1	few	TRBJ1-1	CASGTGVGITEAFF	TGTGCCAGTGGGACAGGGGTTGGTATCACTGAAGCTTTCTTT
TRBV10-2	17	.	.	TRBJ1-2	CASSEGTYRDANYGYTF	TGCGCCAGCAGTGAAGGGACCTACAGGGACGCTAACTATGGCTACACCTTC
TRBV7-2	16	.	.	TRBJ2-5	CASSLVGPQHQETQYF	TGTGCCAGCAGCTTAGTGGGGCCACAACACCAAGAGACCCAGTACTTC
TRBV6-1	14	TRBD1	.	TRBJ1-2	CASSGRDRGRGYTF	TGTGCCAGCAGTGGCCGGGACAGGGGGCGCGGCTACACCTTC